In this sample, the clone carrying this T cell receptor (beta chain) turned up once. Original methodology: Reference gene primer amplification gave estimated nucleated cell counts. Assay used: immunoSEQ multiplex PCR; TCRdb lists only in-frame clones, some missing. V and J calls plus clone size are reproduced from that table; the DNA served to infer D and trimming. Of 79,000 or so clones in the sample, around 88% are singletons; the top ten hold 15% to 20%. The CDR3 extends over 15 amino acids. V dropped 3 bases and J dropped 0 bases, with 9 bases sitting between them. The germline V gene encodes CDR1 KGHSH and CDR2 LQKENI. This sample is drawn from a study of blood T cell repertoires in COVID-19. In the study overall: Researchers got acute and convalescent COVID-19 samples from the United States, Italy and Spain. PBMCs, B-cell-depleted T cells, or T cells provided the cDNA or gDNA that made up the material.

The V call is TRBV18, the J call TRBJ1-3; D remains unclear. The clonotype comes from a human donor in a cohort sampled during active COVID-19. The sample taken for sequencing was peripheral blood. Here the CDR3 DNA reads TGTGCCAGCTCACCCTCGGGGTTCTCTGGAAACACCATATATTTT. Protein product: CASSPSGFSGNTIYF.